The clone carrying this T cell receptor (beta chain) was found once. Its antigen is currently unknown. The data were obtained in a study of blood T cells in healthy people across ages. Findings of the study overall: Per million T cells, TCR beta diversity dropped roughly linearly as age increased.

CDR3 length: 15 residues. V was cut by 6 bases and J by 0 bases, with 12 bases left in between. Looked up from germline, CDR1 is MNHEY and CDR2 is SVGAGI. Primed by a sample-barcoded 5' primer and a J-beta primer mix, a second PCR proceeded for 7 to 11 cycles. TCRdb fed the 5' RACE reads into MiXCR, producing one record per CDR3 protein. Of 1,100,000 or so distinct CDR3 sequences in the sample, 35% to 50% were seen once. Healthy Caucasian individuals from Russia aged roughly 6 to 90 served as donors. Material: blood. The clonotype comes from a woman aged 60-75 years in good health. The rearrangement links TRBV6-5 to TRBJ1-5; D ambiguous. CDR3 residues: CASRLNTGSNQPQHF. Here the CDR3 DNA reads TGTGCCAGCAGGTTAAATACGGGTAGCAATCAGCCCCAGCATTTT.